Here is one TCR beta chain with its context. The sample comes from a study of blood T cells in healthy people across ages. Sample-barcoded 5' priming and a J-beta primer mix drove a second PCR of 7 to 11 cycles. TCRdb called the 5' RACE reads again in MiXCR, with one record for every CDR3 protein. This table holds 550,000 to 750,000 distinct CDR3 sequences, 21% found once. J lost 0 bases, V lost 3 bases, and 7 bases had no gene match. The length of the CDR3 is 16 residues. Germline CDR1 LGHNA, CDR2 YNFKEQ. At least 5 micrograms of total RNA were extracted per sample. The V call is TRBV4-2, the J call TRBJ1-1; 7 bases are shared with TRBD1. Material: blood. The TCR sequence derives from a man aged 65-85 years in good health. The DNA for the CDR3 is TGTGCCAGCAGCCAGGTTGACAGGGCGTTGAACACTGAAGCTTTCTTT. Translated, it gives CASSQVDRALNTEAFF.